The rows below give T cell receptor beta chains drawn from one sample of a study of regulatory dendritic cells for organ transplantation. The table came from immunoSEQ multiplex PCR; TCRdb's copy has only in-frame clones and leaves some out. The sample yields approximately 35,000 clones, 70% to 90% seen once. The sequencing sample was made of naive CD4+ T cells from blood. The receptors come from a human donor in good health. CDR3s include the opening cysteine and the closing phenylalanine or tryptophan. D genes are given only for firm matches. The listing skips clone size in some rows; elsewhere it reads once, few, many or a size class.

- | TRBJ2-5 | TRBD1 | TRBV28 | TGTGCCAGCAGTGACAGGGTCGGGATTCAAGAGACCCAGTACTTC | CASSDRVGIQETQYF
- | TRBJ1-1 | - | TRBV4-1 | TGCGCCAGCAGCCAAGGAAGCCAGGGGAACTTCGCGAACACTGAAGCTTTCTTT | CASSQGSQGNFANTEAFF
- | TRBJ1-4 | - | TRBV5-4 | TGTGCCAGCAGGAAAGGAGTTAATGAAAAACTGTTTTTT | CASRKGVNEKLFF
- | TRBJ1-1 | - | TRBV5-4 | TGTGCCAGCAGCTTACTGGCCACCCCGGAGGCTGAAGCTTTCTTT | CASSLLATPEAEAFF
- | TRBJ1-4 | - | TRBV6-5 | TGTGCCAGCAGTTACTCCCCTGCAACTAATGAAAAACTGTTTTTT | CASSYSPATNEKLFF
- | TRBJ2-5 | - | TRBV5-8 | TGTGCCAGCAGCAGGGGTTCTGTTAGCCAAGAGACCCAGTACTTC | CASSRGSVSQETQYF
- | TRBJ2-1 | TRBD2 | TRBV7-9 | TGTGCCAGCAGCTTAGGGTGGGGACTAGGTTCGAGTGAGCAGTTCTTC | CASSLGWGLGSSEQFF
- | TRBJ2-2 | - | TRBV7-3 | TGTGCCAGCAGCCCAAATCGACAGACAAACACCGGGGAGCTGTTTTTT | CASSPNRQTNTGELFF
- | TRBJ2-7 | - | TRBV13 | TGTGCCAGCAGCATAGGACGGGGCCCCTACGAGCAGTACTTC | CASSIGRGPYEQYF
- | TRBJ2-3 | - | TRBV5-8 | TGTGCCAGCAGCCTCAGCGGCAGAGCTAGCACAGATACGCAGTATTTT | CASSLSGRASTDTQYF
- | TRBJ1-2 | - | TRBV28 | TGTGCCAGCCGACTGACGGGAGCTAACTATGGCTACACCTTC | CASRLTGANYGYTF
- | TRBJ2-5 | - | TRBV6-1 | TGTGCCACCTCCCTGGGGCCTGGGGCCCAGTACTTC | CATSLGPGAQYF
once | TRBJ2-3 | - | TRBV28 | TGTGCCAGCAGTTTAAGTCCCTCAACGACAGATACGCAGTATTTT | CASSLSPSTTDTQYF
- | TRBJ2-7 | - | TRBV27 | TGTGCCAGCAGTGTAGGGCCCGGGCAGACCTACGAGCAGTACTTC | CASSVGPGQTYEQYF
once | TRBJ1-3 | - | TRBV5-1 | TGCGCCAGCAGCTTGGGAGGGACTGGAAACACCATATATTTT | CASSLGGTGNTIYF